This T cell receptor (beta chain) was sequenced for a study of T cell changes during pregnancy in multiple sclerosis. Clones were sequenced by immunoSEQ multiplex PCR, and TCRdb holds only the in-frame ones, with some missing. The data contain some 40,000 clones, roughly 88% of them singletons. The sample was peripheral blood, taken in the second trimester of pregnancy. The receptor was isolated from a female donor in good health, enrolled as a control in a pregnancy study.

CDR3 DNA: TGTGCCAGCAGCTTAGGGACAGGGAAAGCGGGGGACACTGAAGCTTTCTTT. Protein product: CASSLGTGKAGDTEAFF. This sequence joins TRBV5-4 and TRBJ1-1; TRBD1 matches at 9 bases. The CDR3 has 17 amino acids. Unmatched junction bases numbered 11, after V lost 2 bases and J lost 3 bases. Germline loops: CDR1 SGHNT, CDR2 YYREEE (reference sequence). Drawing the rest from reference TRBV5-4 and TRBJ1-1, the complete variable domain is ETGVTQSPTHLIKTRGQQVTLRCSSQSGHNTVSWYQQALGQGPQFIFQYYREEENGRGNFPPRFSGLQFPNYSSELNVNALELDDSALYLCASSLGTGKAGDTEAFFGQGTRLTVV.